This T cell receptor beta chain originates from a study of human T cells and chemical hapten exposure. At the level of the study: Chiefly women, the patients showed alopecia areata, totalis or universalis. The study, taken as a whole, reports: Large CDR3 similarity clusters arose significantly more often from expanded TCRs than from controls.

Indicated time point: pre-sensitization, week 0. Treatment meaning: therapeutic diphenylcyclopropenone sensitization with weekly scalp DPC. Library preparation tagged each individual cDNA molecule with a unique molecular identifier. As originally analysed: There were a median of around 96,000 TCRs per sample, with a range from roughly 23,224 to 750,000. From the RACE reads, TCRdb called clonotypes with MiXCR, one entry per CDR3 protein. The V and J calls, along with clone size, are taken from TCRdb and not from the paper's own processing. The sample shows 200,000 to 300,000 distinct CDR3 sequences, about 9% of them seen only once. This clonotype was counted ten times or more. Its target is unknown. The sample here was whole blood, taken in connection with sensitization to the hapten diphenylcyclopropenone (DPC). The source of this sequence is a woman aged 40 to 55 with alopecia areata. Some clones in this sample may be carry-over from other donors' samples.

The CDR3 DNA reads TGTGCCAGCAGTTCGCCTTCCAGGGTCCTCTCCTACGAGCAGTACTTC. It specifies CASSSPSRVLSYEQYF. The chain employs TRBV27 and TRBJ2-7; perhaps TRBD1 as D (5 bases). Trimming cost V 4 bases and J 0 bases, with 16 bases left between them. This CDR3 is 16 amino acids long. Germline V gives CDR1 MNHEY, CDR2 SMNVEV (reference sequence).